This TCR beta chain derives from a study of T cell responses to AZD1222 COVID-19 vaccine. Notes on the study in general: Among vaccine-associated CD4 TCRs, coverage spanned spike, with dominance at 160-218 and 743-854. Two AZD1222 doses significantly raised spike-specific TCR breadth and depth over controls. In the spike-specific TCR repertoire, nearly half reportedly target unmutated variant regions. Possibly, clonal diversity was underestimated; donors were largely white British and included more females.

V lost 5 bases and J 5 bases, leaving 15 bases between the germline ends. This CDR3 has 14 residues. The germline V gene encodes CDR1 SGHAT and CDR2 FQNNGV. Here immunoSEQ multiplex PCR was the method, and the copy in TCRdb shows in-frame clones only, minus some. In the table there are more than 100,000 clones, around 92% of which are singletons. Points on this clone: Its antigen remains unknown.

The sequencing here drew on peripheral blood, taken on day 0 of AZD1222 vaccination. The chain uses TRBV11-2 and TRBJ2-5; a possible D gene is TRBD2 (6 bases). This sequence was found in an adult in good health. The CDR3 here is CASSTGGVAETQYF. The CDR3 DNA follows: TGTGCCAGCAGCACTGGAGGGGTAGCGGAGACCCAGTACTTC. Variable domain in full (rest from reference TRBV11-2 and TRBJ2-5): EAGVAQSPRYKIIEKRQSVAFWCNPISGHATLYWYQQILGQGPKLLIQFQNNGVVDDSQLPKDRFSAERLKGVDSTLKIQPAKLEDSAVYLCASSTGGVAETQYFGPGTRLLVL.